This TCR beta chain was identified in a study of CD8+ T cells in alopecia areata. For the study at large: For the treated group, dosing was oral tofacitinib at 5 to 10 mg twice daily.

Following RNA extraction, reverse transcription yielded cDNA that acted as the sequencing template. Method: immunoSEQ multiplex PCR; TCRdb's copy keeps in-frame clones and lacks some. The sample holds some 150,000 clones; roughly 62% are singletons and the top ten take approximately 6.5%. Concerning this clone: Its antigen remains unknown.

Study results and limitations: Clonality was higher in lesional than normal scalp, especially in alopecia totalis/universalis.

Per the germline V gene, CDR1 is GTSNPN and CDR2 is SVGIG (reference sequence). The CDR3 loop spans 13 amino acids. Trimming removed 2 bases at V and 6 bases at J, with 8 bases between. The source is a human donor with alopecia areata. V and J are TRBV30 and TRBJ1-6, with D unresolved. The sample in question was CD4+ T cells sorted from blood, obtained at week 0. CDR3 protein: CAWSSQSNSPLHF. CDR3 sequence (DNA): TGTGCCTGGAGTTCACAAAGTAATTCACCCCTCCACTTT.